This T cell receptor (beta chain) was profiled in a study of T cell repertoires in cytomegalovirus infection. From the reads, TCRdb called clonotypes with MiXCR, one entry per CDR3 protein. The sample comprises fewer than 300,000 distinct CDR3 sequences, about 25% of which are singletons, and approximately 13% rests with the top ten. The CDR3 length is 15 residues. With 4 bases clipped from V and 7 bases from J, the junction kept 6 bases outside the gene matches. From germline, CDR1 is ENHRY and CDR2 SYGVKD. This sequence was found in a human donor in good health (CMV status not recorded). Some clones in this sample may be carry-over from other donors' samples. The sequencing input was PBMCs. This chain joins TRBV10-3 and TRBJ2-3; 12 bases are shared with TRBD2. The CDR3 region has the DNA TGTGCCATCAGTGCTAGCGGGAGGGCTCAGCATACGCAGTATTTT. Translated: CAISASGRAQHTQYF.